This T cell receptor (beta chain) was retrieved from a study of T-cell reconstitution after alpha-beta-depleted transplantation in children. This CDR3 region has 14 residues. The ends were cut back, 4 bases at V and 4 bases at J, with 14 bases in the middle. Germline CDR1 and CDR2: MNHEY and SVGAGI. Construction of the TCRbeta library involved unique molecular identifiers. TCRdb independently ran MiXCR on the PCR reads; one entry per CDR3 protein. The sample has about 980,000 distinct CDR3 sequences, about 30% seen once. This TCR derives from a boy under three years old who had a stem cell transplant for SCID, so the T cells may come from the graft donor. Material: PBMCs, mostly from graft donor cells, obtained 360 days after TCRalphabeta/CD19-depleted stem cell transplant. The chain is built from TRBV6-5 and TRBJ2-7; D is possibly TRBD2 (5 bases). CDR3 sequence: CASSSDSTGYEQYF. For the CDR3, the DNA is TGTGCCAGCAGTTCCGATTCGACGGGGTACGAGCAGTACTTC.